This T cell receptor (beta chain) was identified in a study of cytomegalovirus exposure and HLA in healthy donors. Study summary: Of 300 to 500 genotyped donors, 81% grouped in the Caucasian-associated ancestry cluster.

Primers: 60 Vbeta forward and 13 Jbeta reverse. This table comes from immunoSEQ multiplex PCR, and its TCRdb copy is limited to in-frame clones, with some not included. The sample holds about 120,000 clones, around a tenth seen once. Findings of the study overall: A later analysis found most CMV-associated TCR beta chains apparently HLA-restricted.

This clone turned up a few times. What it recognizes is unknown. Looked up from germline, CDR1 is MRHNA and CDR2 is SNTAGT. The CDR3 totals 18 residues. Trimming at V came to 3 bases and at J to 6 bases, leaving 16 bases not matched to a gene. The sequence was collected from a young man in good health and CMV-seronegative. The chain couples TRBV6-4 to TRBJ1-5; 8 nucleotides align to TRBD1. The sequenced sample consisted of PBMCs. The CDR3 coding sequence is TGTGCCAGCAGTGATTGGCAGGGGGCGCCCCCCCCTGGTCAGCCCCAGCATTTT. It encodes CASSDWQGAPPPGQPQHF.